Listed below are T cell receptor beta chains from one sample, sequenced in a study of technical replicates of blood from several donors. The method was immunoSEQ multiplex PCR; TCRdb's version includes in-frame clones alone and lacks a portion of them. The table shows some 60,000 clones, with under 90% occurring only once. Sequencing input: PBMCs. Receptors were obtained from a human donor in good health. Some clones in this sample may be carry-over from other donors' samples. Both conserved end residues are part of each CDR3. Each record gives: J gene, D gene, clone size, V gene, CDR3 DNA, CDR3 protein. D genes are given only for firm matches. For some rows the clone size is stated as once, few or many, or as a class when expanded; others skip it.

>TRBJ2-7|NA|NA|TRBV6-5
TGTGCCAGCAGTCCCAAGCCTAGCGTCTCCTACGAGCAGTACTTC
CASSPKPSVSYEQYF
>TRBJ2-7|TRBD1|NA|TRBV19
TGTGCCAGTAGTAGTCCCAGGCAGGGGGCGGTCGAGCAGTACTTC
CASSSPRQGAVEQYF
>TRBJ2-5|TRBD1|NA|TRBV5-4
TGTGCCAGCAGCCAGGGGACAGGGGGGTCAGAGACCCAGTACTTC
CASSQGTGGSETQYF
>TRBJ2-2|NA|NA|TRBV19
TGTGCCAGTAGTATGCCCGGGAAAGGCACCGGGGAGCTGTTTTTT
CASSMPGKGTGELFF
>TRBJ1-6|TRBD1|NA|TRBV11-2
TGTGCCAGCAGCCCCAGGACAGGGGTGGATTCACCCCTCCACTTT
CASSPRTGVDSPLHF
>TRBJ2-3|TRBD2|NA|TRBV7-3
TGTGCCAGCAGCACGAGGACTAGCGGGGGACGCACAGATACGCAGTATTTT
CASSTRTSGGRTDTQYF
>TRBJ2-7|NA|NA|TRBV2
TGTGCCAGCAGGGGCCAGCGGAACTACGAGCAGTACTTC
CASRGQRNYEQYF
>TRBJ1-2|NA|NA|TRBV27
TGTGCCAGCAGTGCAAACAGGATTTACCACTATGGCTACACCTTC
CASSANRIYHYGYTF
>TRBJ2-2|NA|NA|TRBV5-6
TGTGCCAGCACACCGGACTACGCGAACACCGGGGAGCTGTTTTTT
CASTPDYANTGELFF
>TRBJ2-3|TRBD2|NA|TRBV5-4
TGTGCCAGCAGCGTCTCTAGCGGGGGTGCAGATACGCAGTATTTT
CASSVSSGGADTQYF
>TRBJ2-7|TRBD1|NA|TRBV4-1
TGCGCCAGCAGCCAAATCGAGAACAGGGGCTACGAGCAGTACTTC
CASSQIENRGYEQYF
>TRBJ1-5|NA|once|TRBV7-9
TGTGCCAGCAGCTTCTCAGGGTCCAATCAGCCCCAGCATTTT
CASSFSGSNQPQHF
>TRBJ1-5|NA|NA|TRBV7-2
TGTGCCAGCAGCGCTACGGGGGGCAGGCAGCCCCAGCATTTT
CASSATGGRQPQHF
>TRBJ2-2|NA|few|TRBV7-9
TGTGCCAGCAGCTTATTTTCCCTTACGAACACCGGGGAGCTGTTTTTT
CASSLFSLTNTGELFF
>TRBJ2-4|NA|NA|TRBV5-6
TGTGCCAGCAGGAACAGGGCCCCGTGGAACATTCAGTACTTC
CASRNRAPWNIQYF
>TRBJ2-1|TRBD2|NA|TRBV9
TGTGCCAGCAGCGTGTCTAGCGGGCGCCGGGGGGAGCAGTTCTTC
CASSVSSGRRGEQFF
>TRBJ2-2|TRBD1|once|TRBV7-9
TGTGCCAGCAGATTTACTTCACAGGGGAAAACCGGGGAGCTGTTTTTT
CASRFTSQGKTGELFF
>TRBJ1-2|TRBD1|NA|TRBV9
TGTGCCAGCAGCCTGGGACAGGGGAACTATGGCTACACCTTC
CASSLGQGNYGYTF
>TRBJ2-7|TRBD1|NA|TRBV15
TGTGCCACCAGCAGAGACTGGACGACAGGGGCGGGCGAGCAGTACTTC
CATSRDWTTGAGEQYF
>TRBJ1-2|NA|NA|TRBV7-2
TGTGCCAGCAGCTCTGCCGTTGGGGGCGGCTATGGCTACACCTTC
CASSSAVGGGYGYTF
>TRBJ2-7|TRBD2|NA|TRBV7-2
TGTGCCAGCAGCTGGACTAGCGGGTATAGGGGGGACGAGCAGTACTTC
CASSWTSGYRGDEQYF
>TRBJ2-1|NA|NA|TRBV4-3
TGCGCCAGCAGCCAAGCCTTAGAGAATGAGCAGTTCTTC
CASSQALENEQFF
>TRBJ1-6|NA|NA|TRBV2
TGTGCCAGCAGTGAGGCACAAGGGGGTTCACCCCTCCACTTT
CASSEAQGGSPLHF
>TRBJ1-3|NA|NA|TRBV5-1
TGCGCCAGCAGCTTGGCGGGAATCTCTGGAAACACCATATATTTT
CASSLAGISGNTIYF
>TRBJ2-3|NA|once|TRBV7-2
TGTGCCAGCAGCTTAGCGGGCGGGGTTGCTACGCAGTATTTT
CASSLAGGVATQYF
>TRBJ2-2|NA|once|TRBV11-2
TGTGCCAGCAGCACCAACATCGGGGAGCTGTTTTTT
CASSTNIGELFF
>TRBJ2-7|TRBD1|NA|TRBV5-1
TGCGCCAGCAGCTACTGGGGACAGGGCGTCGACGAGCAGTACTTC
CASSYWGQGVDEQYF
>TRBJ1-2|TRBD1|NA|TRBV7-2
TGTGCCAGCAGCCCTACCGGGACAGCTAACTATGGCTACACCTTC
CASSPTGTANYGYTF